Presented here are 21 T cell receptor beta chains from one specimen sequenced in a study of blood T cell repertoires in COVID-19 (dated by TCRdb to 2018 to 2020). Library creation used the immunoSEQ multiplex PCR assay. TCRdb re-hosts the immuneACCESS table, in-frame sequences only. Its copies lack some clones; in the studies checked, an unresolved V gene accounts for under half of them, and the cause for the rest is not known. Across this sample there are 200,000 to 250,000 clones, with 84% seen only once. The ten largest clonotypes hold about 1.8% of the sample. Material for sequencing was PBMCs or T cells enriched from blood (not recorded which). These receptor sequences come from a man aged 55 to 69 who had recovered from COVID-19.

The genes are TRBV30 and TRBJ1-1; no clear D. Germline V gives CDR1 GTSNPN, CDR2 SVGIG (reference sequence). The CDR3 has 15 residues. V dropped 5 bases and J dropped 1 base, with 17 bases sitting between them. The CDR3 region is CAWWWPPVPNTEAFF. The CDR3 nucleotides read TGTGCCTGGTGGTGGCCCCCAGTGCCGAACACTGAAGCTTTCTTT.

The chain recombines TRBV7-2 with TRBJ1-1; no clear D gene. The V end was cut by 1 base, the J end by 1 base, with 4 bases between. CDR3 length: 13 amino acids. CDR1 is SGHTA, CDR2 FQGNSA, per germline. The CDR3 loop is CASSLVRNTEAFF. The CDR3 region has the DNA TGTGCCAGCAGCTTAGTCAGGAACACTGAAGCTTTCTTT. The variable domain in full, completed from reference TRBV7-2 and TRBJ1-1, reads GAGVSQSPSNKVTEKGKDVELRCDPISGHTALYWYRQSLGQGLEFLIYFQGNSAPDKSGLPSDRFSAERTGGSVSTLTIQRTQQEDSAVYLCASSLVRNTEAFFGQGTRLTVV.

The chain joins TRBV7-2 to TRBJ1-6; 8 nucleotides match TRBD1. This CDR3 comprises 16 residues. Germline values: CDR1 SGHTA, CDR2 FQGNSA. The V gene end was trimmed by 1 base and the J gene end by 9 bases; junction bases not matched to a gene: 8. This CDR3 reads CASSLVGGQAGSPLHF. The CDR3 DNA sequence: TGTGCCAGCAGCTTAGTCGGGGGACAGGCGGGTTCACCCCTCCACTTT. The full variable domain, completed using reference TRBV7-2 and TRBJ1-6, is GAGVSQSPSNKVTEKGKDVELRCDPISGHTALYWYRQSLGQGLEFLIYFQGNSAPDKSGLPSDRFSAERTGGSVSTLTIQRTQQEDSAVYLCASSLVGGQAGSPLHFGNGTRLTVT.

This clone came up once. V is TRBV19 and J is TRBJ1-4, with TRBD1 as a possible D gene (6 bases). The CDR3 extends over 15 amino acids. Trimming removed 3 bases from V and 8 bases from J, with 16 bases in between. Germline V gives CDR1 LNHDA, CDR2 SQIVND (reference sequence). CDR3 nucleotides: TGTGCCAGTAGTATCCCTACAGGGTTAAGAGAAAAACTGTTTTTT. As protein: CASSIPTGLREKLFF.

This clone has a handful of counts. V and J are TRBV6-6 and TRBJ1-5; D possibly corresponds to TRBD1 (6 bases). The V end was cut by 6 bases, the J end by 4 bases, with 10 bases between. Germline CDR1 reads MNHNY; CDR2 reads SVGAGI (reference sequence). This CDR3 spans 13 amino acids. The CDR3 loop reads CASRLDSNQPQHF. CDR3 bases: TGTGCCAGCAGATTGGACAGTAATCAGCCCCAGCATTTT.

CDR3 bases: TGTGCCAGCAGCTTAGCGGGGCCCTACGAGCAGTACTTC. This codes for CASSLAGPYEQYF. The chain couples TRBV7-2 to TRBJ2-7, with D possibly being TRBD1 (5 bases). The CDR3 runs 13 residues. Germline V gene data show CDR1 as SGHTA and CDR2 as FQGNSA. The V and J ends lost 0 bases and 2 bases respectively, with 5 bases between them.

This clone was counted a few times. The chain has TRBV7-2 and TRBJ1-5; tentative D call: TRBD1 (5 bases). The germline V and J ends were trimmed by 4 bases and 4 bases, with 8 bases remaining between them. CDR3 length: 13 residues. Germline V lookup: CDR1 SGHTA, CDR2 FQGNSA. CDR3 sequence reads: CASSSGGNQPQHF. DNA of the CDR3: TGTGCCAGCAGCTCGGGGGGGAATCAGCCCCAGCATTTT.

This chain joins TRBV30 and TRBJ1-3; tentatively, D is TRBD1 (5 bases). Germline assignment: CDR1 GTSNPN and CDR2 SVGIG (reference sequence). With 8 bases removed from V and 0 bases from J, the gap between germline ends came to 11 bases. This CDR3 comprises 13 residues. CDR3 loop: CAGTESSGNTIYF. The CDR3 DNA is TGTGCCGGGACGGAGAGCTCTGGAAACACCATATATTTT.

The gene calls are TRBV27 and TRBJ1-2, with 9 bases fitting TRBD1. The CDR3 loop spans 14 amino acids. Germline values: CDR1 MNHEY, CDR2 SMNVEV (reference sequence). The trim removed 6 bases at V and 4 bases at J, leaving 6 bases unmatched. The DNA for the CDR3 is TGTGCCAGCAGCACGGGACAGGGTATCTATGGCTACACCTTC. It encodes CASSTGQGIYGYTF.

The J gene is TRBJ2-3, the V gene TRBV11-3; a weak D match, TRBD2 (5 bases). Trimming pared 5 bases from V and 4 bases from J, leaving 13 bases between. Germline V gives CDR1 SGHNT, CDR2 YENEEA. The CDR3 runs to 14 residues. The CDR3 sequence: CASSPVSSSDTQYF. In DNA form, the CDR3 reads TGTGCCAGCAGCCCCGTTTCTAGCTCAGATACGCAGTATTTT. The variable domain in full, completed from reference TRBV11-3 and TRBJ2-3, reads EAGVVQSPRYKIIEKKQPVAFWCNPISGHNTLYWYLQNLGQGPELLIRYENEEAVDDSQLPKDRFSAERLKGVDSTLKIQPAELGDSAVYLCASSPVSSSDTQYFGPGTRLTVL.

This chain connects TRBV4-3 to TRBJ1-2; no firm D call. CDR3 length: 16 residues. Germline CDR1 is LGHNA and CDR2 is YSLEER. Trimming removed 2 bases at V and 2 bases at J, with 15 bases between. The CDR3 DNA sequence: TGCGCCAGCAGCCAAATCGTCGGGATGGACAACTATGGCTACACCTTC. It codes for CASSQIVGMDNYGYTF.

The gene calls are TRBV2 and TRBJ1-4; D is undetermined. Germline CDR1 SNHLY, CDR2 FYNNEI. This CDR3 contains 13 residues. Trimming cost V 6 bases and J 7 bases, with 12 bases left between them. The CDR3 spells CASRDWGVEKLFF. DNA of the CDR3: TGTGCCAGCAGAGACTGGGGAGTTGAAAAACTGTTTTTT.

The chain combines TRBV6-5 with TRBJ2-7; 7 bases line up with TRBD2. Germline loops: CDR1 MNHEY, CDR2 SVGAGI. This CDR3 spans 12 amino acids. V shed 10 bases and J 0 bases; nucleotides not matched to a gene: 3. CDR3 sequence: CATRDYSYEQYF. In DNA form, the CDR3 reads TGTGCCACACGGGACTACTCCTACGAGCAGTACTTC.

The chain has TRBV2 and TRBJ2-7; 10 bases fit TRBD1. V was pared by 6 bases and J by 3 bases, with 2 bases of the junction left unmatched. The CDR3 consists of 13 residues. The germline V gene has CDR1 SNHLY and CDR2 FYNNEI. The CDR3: CASSRDRGYEQYF. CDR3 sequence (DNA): TGTGCCAGCAGCAGGGACAGGGGCTACGAGCAGTACTTC.

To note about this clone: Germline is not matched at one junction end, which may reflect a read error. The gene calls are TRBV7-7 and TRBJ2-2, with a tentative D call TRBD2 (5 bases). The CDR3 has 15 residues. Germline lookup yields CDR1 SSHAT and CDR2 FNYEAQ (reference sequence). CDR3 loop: CASSLDGANTGELFF. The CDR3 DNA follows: TGTGCTAGCAGCTTAGACGGGGCGAACACCGGGGAGCTGTTTTTT.

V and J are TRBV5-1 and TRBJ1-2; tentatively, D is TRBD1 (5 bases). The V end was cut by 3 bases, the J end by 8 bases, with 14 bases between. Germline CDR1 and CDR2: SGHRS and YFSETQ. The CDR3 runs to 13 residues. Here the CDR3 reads CASSSGAGNGYTF. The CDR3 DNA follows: TGCGCCAGCAGCTCGGGAGCAGGGAACGGCTACACCTTC. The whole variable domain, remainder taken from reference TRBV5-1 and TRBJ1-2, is KAGVTQTPRYLIKTRGQQVTLSCSPISGHRSVSWYQQTPGQGLQFLFEYFSETQRNKGNFPGRFSGRQFSNSRSEMNVSTLELGDSALYLCASSSGAGNGYTFGSGTRLTVV.

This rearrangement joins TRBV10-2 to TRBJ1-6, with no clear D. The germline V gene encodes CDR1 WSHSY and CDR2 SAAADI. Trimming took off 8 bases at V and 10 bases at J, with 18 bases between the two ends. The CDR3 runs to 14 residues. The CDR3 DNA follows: TGCGCCAGCTCTCGGGATGGCATAAGCTCACCCCTCCACTTT. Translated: CASSRDGISSPLHF.

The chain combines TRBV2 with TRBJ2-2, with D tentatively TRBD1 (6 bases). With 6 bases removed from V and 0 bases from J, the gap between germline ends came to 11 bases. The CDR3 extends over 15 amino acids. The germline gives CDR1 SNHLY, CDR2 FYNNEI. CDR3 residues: CASSVQGPNTGELFF. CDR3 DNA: TGTGCCAGCAGCGTACAGGGTCCGAACACCGGGGAGCTGTTTTTT.

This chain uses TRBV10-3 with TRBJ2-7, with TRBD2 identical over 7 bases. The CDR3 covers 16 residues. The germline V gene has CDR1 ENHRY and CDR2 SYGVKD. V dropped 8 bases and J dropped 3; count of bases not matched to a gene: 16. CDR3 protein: CAICPQPGRGDYEQYF. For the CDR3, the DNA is TGTGCCATCTGCCCGCAGCCGGGACGGGGGGACTACGAGCAGTACTTC.

CDR3 protein: CASSPPMTSIGTEAFF. CDR3 DNA sequence: TGTGCCAGCTCACCTCCTATGACATCCATAGGCACTGAAGCTTTCTTT. The chain couples TRBV18 to TRBJ1-1; the D is unclear. This CDR3 region has 16 residues. Trimming left V 3 bases short and J 4 bases short, with 18 bases between. The germline CDR1 and CDR2 sequences are KGHSH and LQKENI. Full variable domain (outside the CDR3, taken from reference TRBV18 and TRBJ1-1): NAGVMQNPRHLVRRRGQEARLRCSPMKGHSHVYWYRQLPEEGLKFMVYLQKENIIDESGMPKERFSAEFPKEGPSILRIQQVVRGDSAAYFCASSPPMTSIGTEAFFGQGTRLTVV.

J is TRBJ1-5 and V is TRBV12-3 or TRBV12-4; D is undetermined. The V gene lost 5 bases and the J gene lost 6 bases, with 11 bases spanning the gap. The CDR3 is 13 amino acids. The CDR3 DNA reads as TGTGCCAGCAGTGCCGGGGATGCTCAGCCCCAGCATTTT. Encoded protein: CASSAGDAQPQHF.